Reported below is one T cell receptor (beta chain). The CDR3 contains 13 residues. Germline CDR1 reads LGHNT; CDR2 reads FRNRAP. V was cut by 5 bases and J by 7 bases, with 14 bases left in between. Per the study methods: Quantification of nucleated cells was approximated via reference gene primer amplification. Profiling relied on immunoSEQ multiplex PCR, and the TCRdb table lists in-frame clones only, not all of them. For V, J and clone size, that table is used; D and trimming come from the DNA. Of some 220,000 clones listed, approximately 91% are singletons. The record originates from a study of blood T cell repertoires in COVID-19.

The source of this sequence is a man aged 25 to 45 with COVID-19, enrolled during active disease. The sequenced sample was peripheral blood. J is TRBJ1-1 and V is TRBV12-5, with D tentatively TRBD1 (5 bases). The DNA for the CDR3 is TGTGCTAGTGGTATCGCAGGGTTTGGTGAAGCTTTCTTT. It specifies CASGIAGFGEAFF.